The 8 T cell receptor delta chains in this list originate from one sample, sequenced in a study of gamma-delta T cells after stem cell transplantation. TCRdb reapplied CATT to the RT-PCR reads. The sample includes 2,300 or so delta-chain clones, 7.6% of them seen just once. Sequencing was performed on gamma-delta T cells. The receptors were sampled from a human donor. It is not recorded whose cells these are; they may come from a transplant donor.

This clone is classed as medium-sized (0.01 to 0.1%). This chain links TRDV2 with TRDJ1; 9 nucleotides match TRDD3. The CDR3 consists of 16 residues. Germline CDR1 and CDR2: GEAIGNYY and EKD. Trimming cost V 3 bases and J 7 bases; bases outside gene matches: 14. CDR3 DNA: TGTGCCTGTGACGCCTTGGGGGATAAGAGGGCCGGTAAACTCATCTTT. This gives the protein CACDALGDKRAGKLIF.

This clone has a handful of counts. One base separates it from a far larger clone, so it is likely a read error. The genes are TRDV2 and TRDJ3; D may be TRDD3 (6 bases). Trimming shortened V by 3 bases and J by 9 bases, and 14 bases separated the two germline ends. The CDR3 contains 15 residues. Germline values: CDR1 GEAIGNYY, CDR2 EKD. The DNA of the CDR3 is TGTGCCTGTGACCCCGTGATGGGGGCCACCCGACAGATGTTTTTC. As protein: CACDPVMGATRQMFF.

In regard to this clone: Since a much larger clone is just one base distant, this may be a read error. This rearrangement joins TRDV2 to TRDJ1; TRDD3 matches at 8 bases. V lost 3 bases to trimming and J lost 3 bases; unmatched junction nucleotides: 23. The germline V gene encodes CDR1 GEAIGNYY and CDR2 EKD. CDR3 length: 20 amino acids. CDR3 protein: CACDAIMPVVGDYSADKLIF. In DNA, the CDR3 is TGTGCCTGTGACGCAATCATGCCCGTAGTGGGGGATTATTCGGCCGATAAACTCATCTTT.

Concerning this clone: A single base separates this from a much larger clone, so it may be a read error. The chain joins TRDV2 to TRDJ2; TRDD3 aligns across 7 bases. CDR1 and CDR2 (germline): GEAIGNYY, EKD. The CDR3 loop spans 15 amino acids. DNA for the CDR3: TGTGCCTGTGACACCCTCCTGGGGGTGACAGCACACCTCTTCTTT. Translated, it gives CACDTLLGVTAHLFF.

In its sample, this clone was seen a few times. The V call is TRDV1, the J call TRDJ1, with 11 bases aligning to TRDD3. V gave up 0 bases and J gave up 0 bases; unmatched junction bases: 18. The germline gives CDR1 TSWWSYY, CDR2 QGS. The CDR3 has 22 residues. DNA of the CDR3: TGTGCTCTTGGGGAACTAGACCCACTCCTGGTCTGGGGGATACCGTACACCGATAAACTCATCTTT. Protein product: CALGELDPLLVWGIPYTDKLIF.

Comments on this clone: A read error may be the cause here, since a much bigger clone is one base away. The CDR3 coding sequence is TGTGCCTGTGACCCACTGGGGGGTACGGCCGATAAACTCATCTTT. Amino acid sequence: CACDPLGGTADKLIF. This rearrangement joins TRDV2 to TRDJ1; the match to TRDD3 covers 8 bases. Germline V gene data show CDR1 as GEAIGNYY and CDR2 as EKD. V dropped 3 bases and J dropped 3; count of bases not matched to a gene: 8. The CDR3 covers 15 residues.

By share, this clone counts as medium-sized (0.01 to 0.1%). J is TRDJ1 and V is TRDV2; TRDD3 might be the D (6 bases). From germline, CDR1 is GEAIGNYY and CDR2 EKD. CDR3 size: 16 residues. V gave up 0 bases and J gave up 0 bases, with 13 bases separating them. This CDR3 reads CACDTLGSPYTDKLIF. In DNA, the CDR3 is TGTGCCTGTGACACCCTGGGGTCCCCTTACACCGATAAACTCATCTTT.

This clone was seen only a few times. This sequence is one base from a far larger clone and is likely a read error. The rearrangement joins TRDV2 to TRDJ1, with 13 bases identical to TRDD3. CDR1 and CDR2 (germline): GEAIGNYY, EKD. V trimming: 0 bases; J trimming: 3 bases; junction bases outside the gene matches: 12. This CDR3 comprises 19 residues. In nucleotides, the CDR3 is TGTGCCTGTGACACCGGGGCAAGTACTGGGGGATACGCCGCCGATAAACTCATCTTT. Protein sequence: CACDTGASTGGYAADKLIF.